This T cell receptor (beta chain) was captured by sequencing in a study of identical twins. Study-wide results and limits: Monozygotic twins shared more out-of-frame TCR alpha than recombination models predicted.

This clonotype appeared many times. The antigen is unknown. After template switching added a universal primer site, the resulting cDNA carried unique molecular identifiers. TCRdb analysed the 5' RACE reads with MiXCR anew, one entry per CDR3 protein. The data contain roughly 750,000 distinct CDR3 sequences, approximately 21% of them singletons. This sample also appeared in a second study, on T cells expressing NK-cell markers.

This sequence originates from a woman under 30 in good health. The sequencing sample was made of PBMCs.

The CDR3 here is CSASQREPYEQYF. CDR3 in DNA: TGCAGTGCTAGTCAGAGGGAACCCTACGAGCAGTACTTC. V is TRBV20-1 and J is TRBJ2-7, with a possible D match to TRBD2 (5 bases). V dropped 3 bases and J dropped 2 bases, with 11 bases sitting between them. The CDR3 spans 13 residues. Germline-derived CDR1 and CDR2 are DFQATT and SNEGSKA (reference sequence).